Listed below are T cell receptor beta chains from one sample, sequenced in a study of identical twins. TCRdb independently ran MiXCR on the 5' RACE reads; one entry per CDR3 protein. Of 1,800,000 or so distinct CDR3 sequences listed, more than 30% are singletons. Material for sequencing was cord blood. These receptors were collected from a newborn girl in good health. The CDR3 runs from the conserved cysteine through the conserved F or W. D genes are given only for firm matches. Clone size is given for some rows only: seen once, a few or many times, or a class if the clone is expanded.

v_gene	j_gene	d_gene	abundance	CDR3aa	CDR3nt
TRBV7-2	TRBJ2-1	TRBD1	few	CASSLTGLHEQFF	TGTGCCAGCAGCTTGACAGGGTTGCATGAGCAGTTCTTC
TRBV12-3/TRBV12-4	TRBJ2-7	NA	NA	CASSLSYGECEQYF	TGTGCCAGCAGTTTATCTTACGGGGAGTGCGAGCAGTACTTC
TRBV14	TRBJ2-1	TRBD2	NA	CASSQGFLAGGMDEQFF	TGTGCCAGCAGCCAAGGTTTTTTAGCGGGAGGGATGGATGAGCAGTTCTTC
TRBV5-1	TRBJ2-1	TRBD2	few	CASSWPGTSVSYNEQFF	TGCGCCAGCAGCTGGCCGGGGACTAGCGTCTCCTACAATGAGCAGTTCTTC
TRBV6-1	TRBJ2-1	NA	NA	CASSEWVRDANEQFF	TGTGCCAGCAGTGAATGGGTGCGGGACGCCAATGAGCAGTTCTTC
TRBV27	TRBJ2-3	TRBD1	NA	CASSLKDRGGTDTQYF	TGTGCCAGCAGTCTTAAGGACAGGGGAGGCACAGATACGCAGTATTTT
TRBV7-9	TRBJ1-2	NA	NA	CAGSLLSDTYGYTF	TGTGCCGGCAGCTTATTGTCCGACACCTATGGCTACACCTTC
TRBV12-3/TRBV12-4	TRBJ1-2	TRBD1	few	CASSASGEGTGYGYTF	TGTGCCAGCAGCGCGTCGGGTGAAGGGACAGGATATGGCTACACCTTC
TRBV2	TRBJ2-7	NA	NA	CASSEPAVTSYEQYF	TGTGCCAGCAGTGAGCCAGCGGTCACCTCCTACGAGCAGTACTTC
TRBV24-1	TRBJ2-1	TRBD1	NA	CATSGTGGSYEQFF	TGTGCCACCAGTGGGACAGGGGGTAGTTATGAGCAGTTCTTC
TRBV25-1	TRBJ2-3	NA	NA	CASRIRGDTQYF	TGTGCCAGCAGGATCAGGGGAGATACGCAGTATTTT
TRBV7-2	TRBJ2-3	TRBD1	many	CASSLASTGVTDTQYF	TGTGCCAGCAGCTTAGCATCGACAGGGGTCACAGATACGCAGTATTTT
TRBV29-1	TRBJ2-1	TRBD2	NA	CSVAGGGYNEQFF	TGCAGCGTTGCCGGGGGGGGGTACAATGAGCAGTTCTTC
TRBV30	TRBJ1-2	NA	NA	CAWSVSGAYGYTF	TGTGCCTGGAGTGTGTCAGGGGCCTATGGCTACACCTTC
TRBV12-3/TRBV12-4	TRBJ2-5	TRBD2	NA	CASSLIPGGHNEQYF	TGTGCCAGCAGTTTAATACCGGGAGGCCACAATGAGCAGTACTTC
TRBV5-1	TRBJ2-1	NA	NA	CASGTSPGQNNEQFF	TGCGCCAGCGGAACCTCCCCGGGGCAAAACAATGAGCAGTTCTTC
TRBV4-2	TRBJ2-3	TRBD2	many	CASSQDREGTDTQYF	TGTGCCAGCAGCCAAGACCGGGAGGGCACAGATACGCAGTATTTT
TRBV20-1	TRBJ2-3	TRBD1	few	CSPNQGQGPDTQYF	TGCAGCCCCAACCAGGGACAGGGCCCGGATACGCAGTATTTT
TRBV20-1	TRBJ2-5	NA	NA	CSARDPQVLETRYF	TGCAGTGCTAGAGATCCGCAGGTTTTGGAGACCCGGTACTTC
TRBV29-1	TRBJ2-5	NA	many	CSVERQWETQYF	TGCAGCGTTGAACGTCAGTGGGAGACCCAGTACTTC
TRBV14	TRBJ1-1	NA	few	CASSQDLTDTEAFF	TGTGCCAGCAGCCAGGATTTGACAGACACTGAAGCTTTCTTT
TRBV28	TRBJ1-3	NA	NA	CASSLGPGGSGNTIYF	TGTGCCAGCAGTTTAGGACCGGGGGGCTCGGGAAACACCATATATTTT
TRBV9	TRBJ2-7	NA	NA	CASSVEGDLSYEQYF	TGTGCCAGCAGCGTAGAGGGGGACTTGTCCTACGAGCAGTACTTC
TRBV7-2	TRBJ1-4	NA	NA	CASSHPREFNEKLFF	TGTGCCAGCAGCCACCCCCGGGAATTTAATGAAAAACTGTTTTTT
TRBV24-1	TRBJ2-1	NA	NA	CATSDPGDNEQFF	TGTGCCACCAGTGATCCGGGGGACAATGAGCAGTTCTTC
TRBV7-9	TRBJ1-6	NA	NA	CASSLGKSPLHF	TGTGCCAGCAGCTTAGGAAAATCACCCCTCCACTTT
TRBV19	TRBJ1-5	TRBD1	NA	CASRRTGHNQPQHF	TGTGCCAGTAGGAGGACAGGGCACAATCAGCCCCAGCATTTT
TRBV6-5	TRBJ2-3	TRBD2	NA	CASSYWREGTDTQYF	TGTGCCAGCAGTTACTGGCGGGAGGGCACAGATACGCAGTATTTT
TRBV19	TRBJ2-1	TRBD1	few	CASSIGDSSYNEQFF	TGTGCCAGTAGTATAGGGGACAGCTCCTACAATGAGCAGTTCTTC
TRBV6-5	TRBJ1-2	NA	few	CASSLSRGALNYGYTF	TGTGCCAGCTCCCTAAGCCGGGGGGCGCTTAACTATGGCTACACCTTC
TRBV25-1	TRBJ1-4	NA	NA	CASSDRGAEKLFF	TGTGCCAGCAGTGATCGGGGGGCTGAAAAACTGTTTTTT
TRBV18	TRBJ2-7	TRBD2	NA	CASSPASGAYEQYF	TGTGCCAGCTCACCGGCTAGCGGGGCCTACGAGCAGTACTTC
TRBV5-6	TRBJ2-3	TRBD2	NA	CASSWPSSGAPDTQYF	TGTGCCAGCAGCTGGCCCTCTAGCGGGGCGCCAGATACGCAGTATTTT
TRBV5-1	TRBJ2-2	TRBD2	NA	CASSSRLAGISGELFF	TGCGCCAGCAGCTCGAGACTAGCGGGGATCTCGGGGGAGCTGTTTTTT
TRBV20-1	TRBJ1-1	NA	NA	CSADAHAGRTEAFF	TGCAGTGCAGATGCACATGCGGGGAGGACTGAAGCTTTCTTT
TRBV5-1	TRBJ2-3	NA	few	CASSFRQGDSTDTQYF	TGCGCCAGCAGCTTTCGGCAGGGAGATAGCACAGATACGCAGTATTTT
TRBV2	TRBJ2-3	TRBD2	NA	CASSGLAGSSTDTQYF	TGTGCCAGCAGTGGACTAGCGGGCTCTAGCACAGATACGCAGTATTTT
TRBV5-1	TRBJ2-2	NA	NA	CASSLETFAGELFF	TGCGCCAGCAGCTTGGAGACTTTCGCCGGGGAGCTGTTTTTT
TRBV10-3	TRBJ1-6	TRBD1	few	CAIRETGGNSPLHF	TGTGCCATCAGGGAGACAGGGGGGAATTCACCCCTCCACTTT
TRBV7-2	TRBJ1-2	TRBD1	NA	CASSPGQTSFYGYTF	TGTGCCAGCAGCCCGGGACAGACAAGTTTCTATGGCTACACCTTC
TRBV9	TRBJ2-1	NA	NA	CASSADSANERFF	TGTGCCAGCAGCGCCGACTCCGCCAATGAGCGGTTCTTC
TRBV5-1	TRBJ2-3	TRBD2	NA	CASAGASGGSDTQYF	TGCGCCAGCGCGGGGGCTAGCGGGGGTTCAGATACGCAGTATTTT
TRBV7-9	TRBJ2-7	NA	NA	CASQGSVIEQYF	TGTGCCAGCCAGGGGTCGGTGATCGAGCAGTACTTC
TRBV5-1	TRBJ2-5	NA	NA	CASSLAARNNEQYF	TGCGCCAGCAGCTTGGCGGCCAGAAACAATGAGCAGTACTTC
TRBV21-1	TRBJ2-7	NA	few	CASSNWASAKYNEQYF	TGTGCCAGCAGCAACTGGGCTAGCGCCAAATACAATGAGCAGTACTTC
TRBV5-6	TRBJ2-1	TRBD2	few	CASDRGLAGHNEQFF	TGTGCCAGTGATCGGGGACTAGCGGGGCACAATGAGCAGTTCTTC
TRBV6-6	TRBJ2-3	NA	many	CASSYLGTDTQYF	TGTGCCAGCAGTTACCTAGGCACAGATACGCAGTATTTT
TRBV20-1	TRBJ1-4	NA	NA	CSASYDSSNEKLFF	TGCAGTGCTAGTTACGACAGTTCTAATGAAAAACTGTTTTTT
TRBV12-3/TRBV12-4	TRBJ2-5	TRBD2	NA	CASSVGTSVDNEQYF	TGTGCCAGCAGTGTCGGGACTAGCGTCGACAATGAGCAGTACTTC
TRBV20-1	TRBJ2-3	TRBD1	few	CSARGFGQGPTDTQYF	TGCAGTGCTAGAGGTTTTGGACAGGGGCCTACAGATACGCAGTATTTT